The clone carrying this TCR beta chain was detected ten times or more. This sample is part of a study of T-cell reconstitution after alpha-beta-depleted transplantation in children. Looked up from germline, CDR1 is LGHNA and CDR2 is YNFKEQ. The CDR3 length is 14 residues. With 1 base removed from V and 7 bases from J, the gap between germline ends came to 8 bases. Unique molecular identifiers tagged the TCRbeta library. TCRdb processed the PCR reads anew with MiXCR; each CDR3 protein has one entry. Of about 420,000 distinct CDR3 sequences listed, 9.5% to 13% are singletons. The V gene is TRBV4-2, the J gene TRBJ1-6; weak D call: TRBD1 (6 bases). The source of this sequence is a human donor who donated a stem cell graft to a child with acute myeloid leukemia. The specimen was PBMCs from the stem cell graft donor, collected from the stem cell graft. This chain's CDR3 is CASSQGQGNSPLHF. The CDR3 nucleotides are TGTGCCAGCAGCCAAGGCCAGGGGAATTCACCCCTCCACTTT.